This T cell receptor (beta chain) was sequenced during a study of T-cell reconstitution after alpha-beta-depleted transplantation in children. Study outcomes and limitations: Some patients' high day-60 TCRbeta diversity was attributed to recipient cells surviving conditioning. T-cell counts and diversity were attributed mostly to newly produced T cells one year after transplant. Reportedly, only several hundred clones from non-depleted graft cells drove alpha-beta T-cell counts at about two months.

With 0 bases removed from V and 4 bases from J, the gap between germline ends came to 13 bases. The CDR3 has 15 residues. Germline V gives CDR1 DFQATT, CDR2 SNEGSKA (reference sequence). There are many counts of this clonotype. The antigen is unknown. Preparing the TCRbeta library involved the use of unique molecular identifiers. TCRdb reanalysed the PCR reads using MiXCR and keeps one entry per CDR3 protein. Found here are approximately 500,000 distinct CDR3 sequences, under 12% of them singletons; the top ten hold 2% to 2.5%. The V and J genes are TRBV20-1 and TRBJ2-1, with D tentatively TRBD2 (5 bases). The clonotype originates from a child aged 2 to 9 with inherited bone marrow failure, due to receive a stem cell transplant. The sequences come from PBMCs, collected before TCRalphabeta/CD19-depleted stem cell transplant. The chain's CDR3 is CSARDLGTGYNEQFF. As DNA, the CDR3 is TGCAGTGCTAGAGATCTGGGAACGGGGTACAATGAGCAGTTCTTC.